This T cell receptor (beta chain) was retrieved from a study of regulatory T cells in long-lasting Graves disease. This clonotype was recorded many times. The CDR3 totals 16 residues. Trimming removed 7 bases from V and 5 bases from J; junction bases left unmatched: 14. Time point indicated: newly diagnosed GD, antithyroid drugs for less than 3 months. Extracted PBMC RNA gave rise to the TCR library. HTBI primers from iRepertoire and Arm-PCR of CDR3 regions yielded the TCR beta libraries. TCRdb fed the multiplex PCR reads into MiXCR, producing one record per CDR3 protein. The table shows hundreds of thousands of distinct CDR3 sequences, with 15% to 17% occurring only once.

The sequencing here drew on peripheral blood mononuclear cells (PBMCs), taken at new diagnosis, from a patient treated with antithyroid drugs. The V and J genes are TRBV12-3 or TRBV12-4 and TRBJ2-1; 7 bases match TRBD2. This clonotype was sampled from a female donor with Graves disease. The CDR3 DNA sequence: TGTGCCAGCACCACGCCCGGGGACTACTATCACAATGAGCAGTTCTTC. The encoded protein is CASTTPGDYYHNEQFF.